Sequencing of this T cell receptor beta chain was carried out in a study of blood T cells in healthy people across ages. Through a sample-barcoded 5' primer and a J-beta primer mix, a second PCR was run for roughly 7 to 11 cycles. TCRdb reprocessed the 5' RACE reads via MiXCR and lists one record per CDR3 protein. The repertoire holds some 890,000 distinct CDR3 sequences, with roughly 28% as singletons. This CDR3 has 15 residues. V lost 5 bases to trimming and J lost 0 bases, with 11 bases between them. Germline V gives CDR1 ENHRY, CDR2 SYGVKD. This clonotype came up a few times. The same specimen was also included in a second study, on T cells of mothers and their children.

This chain links TRBV10-3 with TRBJ1-5; D is unresolved. The sequence was collected from a woman aged 40 to 50 in good health. Sequenced input: blood. The CDR3 protein is CAISRGVNSNQPQHF. The CDR3 DNA reads as TGTGCCATCAGTCGGGGAGTGAATAGCAATCAGCCCCAGCATTTT.